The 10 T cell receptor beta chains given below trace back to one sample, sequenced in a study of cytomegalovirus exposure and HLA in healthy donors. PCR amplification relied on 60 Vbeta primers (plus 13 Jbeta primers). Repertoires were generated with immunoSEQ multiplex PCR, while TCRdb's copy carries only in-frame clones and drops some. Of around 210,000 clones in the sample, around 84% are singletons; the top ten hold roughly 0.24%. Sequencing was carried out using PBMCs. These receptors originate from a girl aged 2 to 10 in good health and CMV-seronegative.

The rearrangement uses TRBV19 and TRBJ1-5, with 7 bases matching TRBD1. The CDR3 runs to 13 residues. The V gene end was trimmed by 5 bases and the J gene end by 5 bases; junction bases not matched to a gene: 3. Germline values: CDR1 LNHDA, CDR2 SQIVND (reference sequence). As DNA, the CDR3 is TGTGCCAGTAGTTCACAGGGGTATCAGCCCCAGCATTTT. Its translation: CASSSQGYQPQHF.

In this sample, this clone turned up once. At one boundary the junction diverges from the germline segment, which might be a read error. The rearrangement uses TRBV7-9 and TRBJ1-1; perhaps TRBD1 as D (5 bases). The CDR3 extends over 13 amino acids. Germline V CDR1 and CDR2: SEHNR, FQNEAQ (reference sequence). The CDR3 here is CSSSFEGRTEAFF. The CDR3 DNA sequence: TGTTCCAGCAGCTTTGAGGGGAGGACTGAAGCTTTCTTT.

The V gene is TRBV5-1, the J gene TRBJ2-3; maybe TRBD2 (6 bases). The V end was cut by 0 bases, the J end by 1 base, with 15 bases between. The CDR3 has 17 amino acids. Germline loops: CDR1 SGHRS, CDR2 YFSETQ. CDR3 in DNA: TGCGCCAGCAGCTTGGGAGGTCAGGGAGGAGGCACAGATACGCAGTATTTT. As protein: CASSLGGQGGGTDTQYF.

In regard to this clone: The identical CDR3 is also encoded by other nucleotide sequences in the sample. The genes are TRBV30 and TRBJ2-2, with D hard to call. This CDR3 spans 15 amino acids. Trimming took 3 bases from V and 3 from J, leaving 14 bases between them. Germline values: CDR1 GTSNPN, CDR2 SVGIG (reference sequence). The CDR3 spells CAWRKLVLDTGELFF. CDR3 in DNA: TGTGCCTGGAGAAAGCTAGTCCTAGACACCGGGGAGCTGTTTTTT.

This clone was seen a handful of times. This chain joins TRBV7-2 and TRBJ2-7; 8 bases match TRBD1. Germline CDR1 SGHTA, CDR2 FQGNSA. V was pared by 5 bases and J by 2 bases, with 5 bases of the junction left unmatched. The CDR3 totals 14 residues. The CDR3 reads CASSLGQAAYEQYF. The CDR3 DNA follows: TGTGCCAGCAGCCTGGGACAGGCCGCCTACGAGCAGTACTTC.

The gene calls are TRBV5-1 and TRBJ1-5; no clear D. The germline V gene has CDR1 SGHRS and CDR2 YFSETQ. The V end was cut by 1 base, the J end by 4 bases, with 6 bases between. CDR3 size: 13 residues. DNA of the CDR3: TGCGCCAGCAGCTTGTCACTAAATCAGCCCCAGCATTTT. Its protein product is CASSLSLNQPQHF.

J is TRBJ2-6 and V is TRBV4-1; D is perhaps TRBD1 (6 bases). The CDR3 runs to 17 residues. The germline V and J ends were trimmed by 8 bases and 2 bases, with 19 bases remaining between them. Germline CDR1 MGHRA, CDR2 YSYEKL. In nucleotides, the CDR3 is TGCGCCAGCGGGCCGAAGGACAGAAGAACTGGGGCCAACGTCCTGACTTTC. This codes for CASGPKDRRTGANVLTF.

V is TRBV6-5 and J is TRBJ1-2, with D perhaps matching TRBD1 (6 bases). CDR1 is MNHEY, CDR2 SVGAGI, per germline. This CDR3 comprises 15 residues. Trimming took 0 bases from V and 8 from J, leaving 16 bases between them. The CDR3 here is CASSYSAGGLQGYTF. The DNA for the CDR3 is TGTGCCAGCAGTTACTCAGCTGGGGGCTTGCAAGGCTACACCTTC.

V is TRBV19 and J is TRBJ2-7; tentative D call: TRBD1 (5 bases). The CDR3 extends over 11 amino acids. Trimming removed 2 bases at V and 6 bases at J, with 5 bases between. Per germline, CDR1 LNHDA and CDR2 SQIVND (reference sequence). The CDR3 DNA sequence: TGTGCCAGTAGTATAAGGGGCGAGCAGTACTTC. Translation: CASSIRGEQYF.

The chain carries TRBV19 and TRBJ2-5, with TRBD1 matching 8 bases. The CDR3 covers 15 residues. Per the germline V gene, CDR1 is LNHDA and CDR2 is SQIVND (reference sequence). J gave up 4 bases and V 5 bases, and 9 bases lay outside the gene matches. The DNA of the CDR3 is TGTGCCAGTAGTTCCCCGGACAGGGCAGGAGAGACCCAGTACTTC. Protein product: CASSSPDRAGETQYF.